Below, 15 T cell receptor beta chains from the same sample are listed, as sequenced in a study of Ad26.COV2.S vaccination and SARS-CoV-2 variants. Treatment noted: around 19 received Ad26.COV2.S at low or high dose, single or two shots; roughly five received placebo; per-sample allocation not given. It was on day 63 after the first vaccine or placebo injection that samples were taken. Here immunoSEQ multiplex PCR was the method, and the copy in TCRdb shows in-frame clones only, minus some. The data contain roughly 700,000 clones, 80% to 90% of them seen just once; the ten biggest clones take up over 1.3%. This sample comprised peripheral blood, obtained in a trial of Ad26.COV2.S vaccine versus placebo. These TCRs come from a person aged 18-65 years who received the Ad26.COV2.S COVID-19 vaccine or a placebo.

This chain uses TRBV6-6 with TRBJ2-7, with 8 bases identical to TRBD2. The CDR3 loop spans 13 amino acids. Germline CDR1 reads MNHNY; CDR2 reads SVGAGI (reference sequence). V lost 4 bases to trimming and J lost 5 bases; unmatched junction nucleotides: 4. The CDR3 is CASSSREGDEQYF. CDR3 DNA sequence: TGTGCCAGCAGTTCCCGGGAGGGCGACGAGCAGTACTTC.

The CDR3 sequence is CASGLYSNQPQHF. Written as DNA, the CDR3 is TGTGCTAGTGGTCTATACAGCAATCAGCCCCAGCATTTT. The rearrangement links TRBV12-5 to TRBJ1-5; D ambiguous. V gave up 5 bases and J gave up 1 base, with 6 bases separating them. Germline V CDR1 and CDR2: LGHNT, FRNRAP. There are 13 residues in the CDR3.

This chain connects TRBV6-5 to TRBJ2-7, with TRBD1 as a possible D gene (5 bases). The CDR3 sequence is 13 residues long. V was cut by 6 bases and J by 5 bases, with 14 bases left in between. Per the germline V gene, CDR1 is MNHEY and CDR2 is SVGAGI. The CDR3 loop is CASRKGRNNEQYF. The CDR3 nucleotides read TGTGCCAGCAGAAAGGGGCGCAACAACGAGCAGTACTTC.

The chain couples TRBV6-5 to TRBJ1-2; no clear D. CDR3 length: 15 amino acids. Germline-derived CDR1 and CDR2 are MNHEY and SVGAGI. Trimming stripped 1 base from V and 4 bases from J, with 13 bases between. CDR3 amino acids: CASSYLNEGGYGYTF. DNA of the CDR3: TGTGCCAGCAGTTACTTAAACGAGGGAGGCTATGGCTACACCTTC.

The V and J genes are TRBV10-1 and TRBJ2-4, with D possibly being TRBD1 (6 bases). The CDR3 contains 14 residues. Trimming took off 2 bases at V and 6 bases at J, with 11 bases between the two ends. The germline V gene encodes CDR1 WNHNN and CDR2 SYGVQD (reference sequence). The CDR3 nucleotides are TGCGCCAGCAGTGAGGGGACAACTAGAAACATTCAGTACTTC. Its protein is CASSEGTTRNIQYF.

The V call is TRBV24-1, the J call TRBJ1-2; D remains ambiguous. This CDR3 region has 14 residues. Germline V gene data show CDR1 as KGHDR and CDR2 as SFDVKD. V gave up 1 base and J gave up 2 bases, with 7 bases separating them. In DNA form, the CDR3 reads TGTGCCACCAGTGATTTCGCTACGAACTATGGCTACACCTTC. It translates to CATSDFATNYGYTF.

CDR3 DNA sequence: TGTGCCAGCAGTTACCGGCCCAATCAGCCCCAGCATTTT. Protein sequence: CASSYRPNQPQHF. The J gene is TRBJ1-5, the V gene TRBV6-5; D is ambiguous. The CDR3 is made up of 13 amino acids. V was cut by 2 bases and J by 3 bases, with 5 bases left in between. Germline values: CDR1 MNHEY, CDR2 SVGAGI.

V and J are TRBV12-3 or TRBV12-4 and TRBJ1-6; 10 bases fit TRBD1. With V trimmed by 5 bases and J by 9 bases, 1 base remained unmatched. This CDR3 spans 13 amino acids. CDR3 DNA: TGTGCCAGCAGTAGACAGGGGGCTTCACCCCTCCACTTT. Its translation is CASSRQGASPLHF.

For this clone: The same CDR3 is also encoded by other DNA sequences in this sample. The chain joins TRBV6-2 or TRBV6-3 to TRBJ1-5, with D unclear. The CDR3 has 12 amino acids. V was shortened by 4 bases and J by 4 bases, with 5 bases between the two germline ends. Germline loops: CDR1 MNHEY, CDR2 SVGEGT. DNA of the CDR3: TGTGCCAGCAGTTCTCGTAATCAGCCCCAGCATTTT. Its protein product is CASSSRNQPQHF.

The chain combines TRBV27 with TRBJ1-3; TRBD1 might be the D (6 bases). The germline V gene has CDR1 MNHEY and CDR2 SMNVEV (reference sequence). CDR3 length: 17 amino acids. V shed 0 bases and J shed 0 bases, with 12 bases lying between them. The CDR3: CASSLSRGPSSGNTIYF. The CDR3 nucleotides read TGTGCCAGCAGTTTATCGCGGGGGCCAAGCTCTGGAAACACCATATATTTT.

About this clone itself: In the same sample, other DNA sequences code for this CDR3. J is TRBJ2-5 and V is TRBV5-1, with 11 bases lining up with TRBD2. Trimming took 5 bases from V and 4 from J; bases not matched to a gene: 4. The CDR3 loop spans 14 amino acids. The germline V gene has CDR1 SGHRS and CDR2 YFSETQ. The CDR3 DNA reads as TGCGCCAGCAGTCTAGCGGGAGGTAGAGAGACCCAGTACTTC. This sequence encodes CASSLAGGRETQYF.

The J gene is TRBJ2-7, the V gene TRBV3-1 (or the pseudogene TRBV3-2); 8 bases fit TRBD1. This CDR3 has 14 residues. After removal of 5 bases from V and 4 bases from J, the junction contained 7 bases not matched to a gene. Germline CDR1 LGHDT, CDR2 YNNKEL (reference sequence). The CDR3 DNA is TGTGCCAGCAGCAGGGACAGGACCTCTTACGAGCAGTACTTC. Translation: CASSRDRTSYEQYF.

This clone has a handful of counts. This chain uses TRBV7-9 with TRBJ2-2, with 8 positions matching TRBD1. Per the germline V gene, CDR1 is SEHNR and CDR2 is FQNEAQ (reference sequence). CDR3 length equals 16 residues. J lost 6 bases, V lost 3 bases, and 9 bases had no gene match. The CDR3 here is CASSFSGQGLSGELFF. The CDR3 nucleotides are TGTGCCAGCAGCTTCTCAGGACAGGGTTTGTCCGGGGAGCTGTTTTTT.

The chain recombines TRBV3-1 (or the pseudogene TRBV3-2) with TRBJ2-1; the D is unclear. The germline V gene has CDR1 LGHDT and CDR2 YNNKEL (reference sequence). The CDR3 sequence is 13 residues long. Deletions cut 4 bases from V and 9 bases from J, with 13 bases between. In nucleotides, the CDR3 is TGTGCCAGCAGCCCAGAAGGTCAAGGTGAGCAGTTCTTC. It encodes CASSPEGQGEQFF.

V is TRBV30 and J is TRBJ1-6; 8 bases line up with TRBD1. This CDR3 contains 14 residues. Looked up from germline, CDR1 is GTSNPN and CDR2 is SVGIG (reference sequence). After removal of 0 bases from V and 9 bases from J, the junction contained 4 bases not matched to a gene. The CDR3 loop reads CAWSVGQGASPLHF. The DNA of the CDR3 is TGTGCCTGGAGTGTAGGGCAGGGGGCTTCACCCCTCCACTTT.